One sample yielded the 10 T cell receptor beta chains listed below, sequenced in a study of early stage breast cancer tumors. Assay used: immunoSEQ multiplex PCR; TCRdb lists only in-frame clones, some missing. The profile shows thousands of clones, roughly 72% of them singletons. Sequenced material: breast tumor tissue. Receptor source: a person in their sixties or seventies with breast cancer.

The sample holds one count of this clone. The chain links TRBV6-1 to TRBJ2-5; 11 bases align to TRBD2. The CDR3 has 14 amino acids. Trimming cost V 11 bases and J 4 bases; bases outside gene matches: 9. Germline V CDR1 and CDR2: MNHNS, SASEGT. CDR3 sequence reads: CAGRLAGGRETQYF. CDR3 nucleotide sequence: TGTGCCGGCCGGTTAGCGGGGGGGCGAGAGACCCAGTACTTC.

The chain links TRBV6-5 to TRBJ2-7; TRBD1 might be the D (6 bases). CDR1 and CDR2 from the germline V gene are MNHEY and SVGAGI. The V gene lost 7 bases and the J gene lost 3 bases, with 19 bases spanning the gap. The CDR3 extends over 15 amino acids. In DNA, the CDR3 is TGTGCCAGCACCCCTGAGGCAGGGGTACTCTACGAGCAGTACTTC. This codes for CASTPEAGVLYEQYF.

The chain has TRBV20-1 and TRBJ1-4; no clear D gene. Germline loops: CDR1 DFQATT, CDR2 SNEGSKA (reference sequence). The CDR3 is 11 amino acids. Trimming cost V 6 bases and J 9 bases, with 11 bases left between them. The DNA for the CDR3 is TGCAGTGCCCGGGGTTTCCAAAAACTGTTTTTT. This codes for CSARGFQKLFF.

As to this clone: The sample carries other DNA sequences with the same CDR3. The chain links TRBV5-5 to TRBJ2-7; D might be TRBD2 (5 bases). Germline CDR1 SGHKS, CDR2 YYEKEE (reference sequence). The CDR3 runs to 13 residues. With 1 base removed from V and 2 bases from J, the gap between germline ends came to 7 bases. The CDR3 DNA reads TGTGCCAGCAGCTTGACGGGGACCTACGAGCAGTACTTC. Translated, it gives CASSLTGTYEQYF.

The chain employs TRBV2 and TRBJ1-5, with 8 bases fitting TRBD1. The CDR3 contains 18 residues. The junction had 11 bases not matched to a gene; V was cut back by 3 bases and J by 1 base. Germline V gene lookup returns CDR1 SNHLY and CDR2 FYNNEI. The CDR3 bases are TGTGCCAGCAGTGAGAAGGACAGGGTTAGTTACAGCAATCAGCCCCAGCATTTT. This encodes CASSEKDRVSYSNQPQHF.

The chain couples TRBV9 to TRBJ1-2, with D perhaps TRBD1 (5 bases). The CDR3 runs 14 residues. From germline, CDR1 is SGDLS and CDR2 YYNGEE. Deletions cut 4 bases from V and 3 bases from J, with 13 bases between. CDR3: CASSPGQSDYGYTF. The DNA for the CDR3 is TGTGCCAGCAGCCCAGGGCAAAGTGACTATGGCTACACCTTC.

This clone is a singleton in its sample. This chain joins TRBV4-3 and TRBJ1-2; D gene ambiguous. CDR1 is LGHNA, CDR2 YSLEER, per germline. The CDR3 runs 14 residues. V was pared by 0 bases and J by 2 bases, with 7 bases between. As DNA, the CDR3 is TGCGCCAGCAGCCAAGATAGGCGGAACTATGGCTACACCTTC. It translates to CASSQDRRNYGYTF.

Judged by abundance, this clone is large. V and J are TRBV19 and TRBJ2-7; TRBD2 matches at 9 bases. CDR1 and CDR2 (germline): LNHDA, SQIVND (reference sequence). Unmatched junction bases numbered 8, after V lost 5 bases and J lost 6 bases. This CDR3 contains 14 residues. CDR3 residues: CASSVAGEISEQYF. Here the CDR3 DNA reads TGTGCCAGTAGTGTAGCGGGAGAAATTAGCGAGCAGTACTTC.

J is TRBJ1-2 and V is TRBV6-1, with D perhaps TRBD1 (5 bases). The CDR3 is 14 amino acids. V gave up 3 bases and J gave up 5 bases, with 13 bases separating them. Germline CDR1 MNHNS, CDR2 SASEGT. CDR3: CASSDWGKGYGYTF. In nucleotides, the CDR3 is TGTGCCAGCAGTGACTGGGGGAAAGGGTATGGCTACACCTTC.

CDR3 sequence: CASSQDRTWSQHF. For the CDR3, the DNA is TGTGCCAGCTCACAGGACAGGACCTGGTCCCAGCATTTT. The J gene is TRBJ1-5, the V gene TRBV18, with TRBD1 matching 7 bases. V shed 4 bases and J 11 bases; nucleotides not matched to a gene: 8. Germline CDR1 and CDR2: KGHSH and LQKENI. This CDR3 is 13 amino acids long.